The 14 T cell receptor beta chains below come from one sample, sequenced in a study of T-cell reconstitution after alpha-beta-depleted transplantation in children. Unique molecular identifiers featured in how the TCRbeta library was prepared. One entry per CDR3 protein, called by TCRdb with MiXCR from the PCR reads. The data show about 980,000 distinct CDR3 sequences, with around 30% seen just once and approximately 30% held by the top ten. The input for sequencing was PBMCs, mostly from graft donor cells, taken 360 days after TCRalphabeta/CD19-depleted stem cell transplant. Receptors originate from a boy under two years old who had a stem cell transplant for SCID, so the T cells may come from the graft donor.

CDR3 nucleotide sequence: TGCAGCGTTGATTCGGGGCGACAGGGTCTGGGGGGCACAGATACGCAGTATTTT. Translation: CSVDSGRQGLGGTDTQYF. The rearrangement uses TRBV29-1 and TRBJ2-3; 7 bases align to TRBD1. Germline loops: CDR1 SQVTM, CDR2 ANQGSEA. The CDR3 extends over 18 amino acids. The J segment lost 1 base and the V segment lost 3 bases, leaving 16 bases of the junction unmatched.

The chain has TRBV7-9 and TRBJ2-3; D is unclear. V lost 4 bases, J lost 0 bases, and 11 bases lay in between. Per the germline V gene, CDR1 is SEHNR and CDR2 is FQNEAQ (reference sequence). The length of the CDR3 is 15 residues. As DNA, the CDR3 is TGTGCCAGCAGCTCGCCAGGAGATAGCACAGATACGCAGTATTTT. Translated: CASSSPGDSTDTQYF.

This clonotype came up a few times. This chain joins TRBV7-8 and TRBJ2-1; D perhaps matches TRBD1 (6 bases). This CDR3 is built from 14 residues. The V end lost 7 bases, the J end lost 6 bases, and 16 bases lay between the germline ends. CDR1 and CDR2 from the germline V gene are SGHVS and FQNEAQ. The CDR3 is CASTRTKQGNEQFF. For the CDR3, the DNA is TGTGCCAGCACCCGAACGAAACAGGGCAATGAGCAGTTCTTC. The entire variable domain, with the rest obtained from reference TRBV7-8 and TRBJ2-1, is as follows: GAGVSQSPRYKVAKRGQDVALRCDPISGHVSLFWYQQALGQGPEFLTYFQNEAQLDKSGLPSDRFFAERPEGSVSTLKIQRTQQEDSAVYLCASTRTKQGNEQFFGPGTRLTVL.

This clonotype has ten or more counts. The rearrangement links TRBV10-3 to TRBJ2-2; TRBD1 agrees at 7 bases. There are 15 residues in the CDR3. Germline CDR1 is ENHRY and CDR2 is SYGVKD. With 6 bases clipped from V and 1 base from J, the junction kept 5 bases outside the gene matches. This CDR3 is CAIRRQGLNTGELFF. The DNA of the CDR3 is TGTGCCATCAGGCGACAGGGATTGAACACCGGGGAGCTGTTTTTT.

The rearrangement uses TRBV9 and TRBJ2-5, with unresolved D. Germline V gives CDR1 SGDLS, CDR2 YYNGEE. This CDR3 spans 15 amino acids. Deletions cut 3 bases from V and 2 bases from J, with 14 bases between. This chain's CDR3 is CASSAARTPQETQYF. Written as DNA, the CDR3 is TGTGCCAGCAGCGCAGCCAGGACCCCTCAAGAGACCCAGTACTTC.

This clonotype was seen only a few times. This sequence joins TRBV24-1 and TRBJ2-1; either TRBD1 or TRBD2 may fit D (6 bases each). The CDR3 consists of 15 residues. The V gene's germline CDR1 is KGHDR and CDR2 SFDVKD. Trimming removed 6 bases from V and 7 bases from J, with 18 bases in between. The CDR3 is CATSYQEGVKNEQFF. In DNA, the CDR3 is TGTGCCACCAGTTATCAGGAGGGGGTGAAGAATGAGCAGTTCTTC.

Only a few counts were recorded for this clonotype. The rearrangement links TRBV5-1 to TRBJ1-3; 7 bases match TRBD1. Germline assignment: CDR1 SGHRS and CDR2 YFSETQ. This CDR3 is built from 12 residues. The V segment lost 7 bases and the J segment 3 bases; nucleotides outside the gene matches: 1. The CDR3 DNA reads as TGCGCCAGCGGGACAGATGGAAACACCATATATTTT. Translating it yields CASGTDGNTIYF.

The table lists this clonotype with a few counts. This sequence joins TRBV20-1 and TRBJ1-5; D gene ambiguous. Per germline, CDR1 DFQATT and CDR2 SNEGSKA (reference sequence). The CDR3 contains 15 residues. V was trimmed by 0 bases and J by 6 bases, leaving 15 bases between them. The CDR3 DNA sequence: TGCAGTGCTAGAGATCTTCGGACCGAGACTCAGCCCCAGCATTTT. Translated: CSARDLRTETQPQHF.

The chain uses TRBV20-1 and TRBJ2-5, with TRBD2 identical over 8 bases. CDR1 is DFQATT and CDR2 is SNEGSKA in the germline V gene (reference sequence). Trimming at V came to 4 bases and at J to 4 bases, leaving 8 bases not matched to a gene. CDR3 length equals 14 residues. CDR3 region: CSAIRGGGVETQYF. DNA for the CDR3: TGCAGTGCTATCCGGGGGGGCGGAGTAGAGACCCAGTACTTC.

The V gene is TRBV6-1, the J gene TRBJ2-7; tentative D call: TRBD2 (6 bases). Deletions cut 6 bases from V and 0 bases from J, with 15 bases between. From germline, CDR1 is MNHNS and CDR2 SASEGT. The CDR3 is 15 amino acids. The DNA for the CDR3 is TGTGCCAGCAGCGGGACGGGAGTACACTCCTACGAGCAGTACTTC. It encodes CASSGTGVHSYEQYF.

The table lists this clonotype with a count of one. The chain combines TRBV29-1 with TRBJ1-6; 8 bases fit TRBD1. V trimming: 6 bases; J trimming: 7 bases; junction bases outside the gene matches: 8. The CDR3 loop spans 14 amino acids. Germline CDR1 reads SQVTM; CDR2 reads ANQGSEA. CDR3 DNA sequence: TGCAGCGTATCCCCAGGGGGCAGAAATTCACCCCTCCACTTT. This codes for CSVSPGGRNSPLHF.

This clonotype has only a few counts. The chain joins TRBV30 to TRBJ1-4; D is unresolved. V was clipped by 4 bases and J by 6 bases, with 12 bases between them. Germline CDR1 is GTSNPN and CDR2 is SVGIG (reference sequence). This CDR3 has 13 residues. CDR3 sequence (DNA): TGTGCCTGGAACCAACGGACGGATGAAAAACTGTTTTTT. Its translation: CAWNQRTDEKLFF. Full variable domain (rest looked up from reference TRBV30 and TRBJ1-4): SQTIHQWPATLVQPVGSPLSLECTVEGTSNPNLYWYRQAAGRGLQLLFYSVGIGQISSEVPQNLSASRPQDRQFILSSKKLLLSDSGFYLCAWNQRTDEKLFFGSGTQLSVL.

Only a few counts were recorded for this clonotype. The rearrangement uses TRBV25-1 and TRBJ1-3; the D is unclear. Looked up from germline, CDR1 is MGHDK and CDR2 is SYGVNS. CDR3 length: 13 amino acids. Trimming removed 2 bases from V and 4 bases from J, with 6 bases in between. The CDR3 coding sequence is TGTGCCAGCAGTGAAACGCAGGGAAACACCATATATTTT. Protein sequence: CASSETQGNTIYF.

This chain's CDR3 is CASSSMLGDYEQYF. The CDR3 bases are TGCGCCAGCAGCTCCATGCTTGGGGACTACGAGCAGTACTTC. J is TRBJ2-7 and V is TRBV5-1, with D unclear. The length of the CDR3 is 14 residues. Germline V gives CDR1 SGHRS, CDR2 YFSETQ. Trimming stripped 3 bases from V and 3 bases from J, with 13 bases between. The whole variable domain, filled in from reference TRBV5-1 and TRBJ2-7, reads KAGVTQTPRYLIKTRGQQVTLSCSPISGHRSVSWYQQTPGQGLQFLFEYFSETQRNKGNFPGRFSGRQFSNSRSEMNVSTLELGDSALYLCASSSMLGDYEQYFGPGTRLTVT.